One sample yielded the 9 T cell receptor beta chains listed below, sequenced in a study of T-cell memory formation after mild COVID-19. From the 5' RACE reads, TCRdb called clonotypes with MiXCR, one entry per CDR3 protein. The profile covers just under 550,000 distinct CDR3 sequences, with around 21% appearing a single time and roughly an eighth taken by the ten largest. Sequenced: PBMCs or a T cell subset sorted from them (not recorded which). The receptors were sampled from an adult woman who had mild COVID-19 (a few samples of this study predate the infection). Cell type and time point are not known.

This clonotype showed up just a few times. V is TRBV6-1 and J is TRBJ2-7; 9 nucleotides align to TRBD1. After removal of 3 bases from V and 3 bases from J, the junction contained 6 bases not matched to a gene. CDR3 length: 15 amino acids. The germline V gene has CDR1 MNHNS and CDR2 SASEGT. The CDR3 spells CASSDWEGQGYEQYF. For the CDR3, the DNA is TGTGCCAGCAGTGACTGGGAGGGACAGGGCTACGAGCAGTACTTC.

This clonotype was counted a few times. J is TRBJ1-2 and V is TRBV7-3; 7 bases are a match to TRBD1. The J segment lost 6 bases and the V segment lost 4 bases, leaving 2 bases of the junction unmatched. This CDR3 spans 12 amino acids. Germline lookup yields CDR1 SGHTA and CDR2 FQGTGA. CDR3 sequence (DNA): TGTGCCAGCAGCTCGACAGGGAATGGCTACACCTTC. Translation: CASSSTGNGYTF.

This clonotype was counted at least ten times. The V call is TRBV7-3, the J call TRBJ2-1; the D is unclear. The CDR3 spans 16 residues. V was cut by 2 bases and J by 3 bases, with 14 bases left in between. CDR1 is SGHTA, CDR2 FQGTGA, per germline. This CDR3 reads CASSLGSHTDYNEQFF. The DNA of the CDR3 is TGTGCCAGCAGCTTAGGCAGCCATACCGACTACAATGAGCAGTTCTTC.

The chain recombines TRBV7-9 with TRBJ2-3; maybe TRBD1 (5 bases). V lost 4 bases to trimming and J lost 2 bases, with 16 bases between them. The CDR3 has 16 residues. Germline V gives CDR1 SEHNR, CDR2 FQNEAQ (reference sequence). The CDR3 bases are TGTGCCAGCAGCTCGCACAGGTACTCTCCCACAGATACGCAGTATTTT. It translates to CASSSHRYSPTDTQYF. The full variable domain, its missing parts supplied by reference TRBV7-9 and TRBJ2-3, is DTGVSQNPRHKITKRGQNVTFRCDPISEHNRLYWYRQTLGQGPEFLTYFQNEAQLEKSRLLSDRFSAERPKGSFSTLEIQRTEQGDSAMYLCASSSHRYSPTDTQYFGPGTRLTVL.

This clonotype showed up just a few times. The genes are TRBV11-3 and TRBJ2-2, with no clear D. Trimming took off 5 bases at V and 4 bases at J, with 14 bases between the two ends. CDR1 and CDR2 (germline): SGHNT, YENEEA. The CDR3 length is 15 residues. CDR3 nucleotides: TGTGCCAGCAGCCCCGTGGCTAGTATCACCGGGGAGCTGTTTTTT. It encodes CASSPVASITGELFF.

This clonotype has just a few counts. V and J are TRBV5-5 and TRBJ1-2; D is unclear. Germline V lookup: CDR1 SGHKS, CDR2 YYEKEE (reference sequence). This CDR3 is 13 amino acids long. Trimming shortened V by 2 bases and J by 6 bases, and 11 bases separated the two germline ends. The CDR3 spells CASSFFGIDGYTF. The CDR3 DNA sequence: TGTGCCAGCAGCTTCTTTGGGATAGATGGCTACACCTTC. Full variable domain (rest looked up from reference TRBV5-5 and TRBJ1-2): DAGVTQSPTHLIKTRGQQVTLRCSPISGHKSVSWYQQVLGQGPQFIFQYYEKEERGRGNFPDRFSARQFPNYSSELNVNALLLGDSALYLCASSFFGIDGYTFGSGTRLTVV.

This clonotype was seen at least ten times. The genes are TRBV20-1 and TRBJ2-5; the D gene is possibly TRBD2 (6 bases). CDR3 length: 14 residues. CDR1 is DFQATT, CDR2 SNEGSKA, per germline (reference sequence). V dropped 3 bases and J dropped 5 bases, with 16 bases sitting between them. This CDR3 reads CSARRPGERETQYF. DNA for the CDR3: TGCAGTGCTAGGAGGCCGGGAGAAAGGGAGACCCAGTACTTC.

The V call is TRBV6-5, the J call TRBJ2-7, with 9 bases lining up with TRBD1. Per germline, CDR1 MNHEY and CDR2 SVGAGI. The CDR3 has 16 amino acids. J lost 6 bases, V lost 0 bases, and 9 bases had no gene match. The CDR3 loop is CASSYSGTGTLGEQYF. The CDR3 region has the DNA TGTGCCAGCAGTTACTCGGGGACAGGGACGTTGGGCGAGCAGTACTTC.

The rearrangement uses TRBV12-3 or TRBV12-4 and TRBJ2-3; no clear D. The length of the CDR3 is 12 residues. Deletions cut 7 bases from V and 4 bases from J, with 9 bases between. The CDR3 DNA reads TGTGCCAGCACCACAGACGCAGATACGCAGTATTTT. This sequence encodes CASTTDADTQYF.